This T cell receptor beta chain comes out of a study of CD4 T cells in relation to SARS-CoV-2 and coronaviruses. Study in general: The HLA restriction of the shared crossreactive spike epitopes was mapped. Study-wide findings and caveats: Roughly 65% of donors had memory CD4+ clonotypes crossrecognizing SARS-CoV-2 and common cold coronavirus spike.

The unexposed donors gave CD4+ T cells in about 2011-2019, prior to COVID-19. Naive and memory CD4+ T cells came from enriched cryopreserved PBMCs. CDR1 is SGHTA, CDR2 FQGTGA, per germline. With 5 bases removed from V and 0 bases from J, the gap between germline ends came to 7 bases. CDR3 length equals 13 residues. This clone was found once. Its matching antigen is unknown. Clones were sequenced by immunoSEQ multiplex PCR, and TCRdb holds only the in-frame ones, with some missing. The data hold 60,000 to 85,000 clones, with 93% observed a single time. V usage is TRBV7-3 and J usage is TRBJ1-2; D remains unclear. The receptor comes from a human donor in good health. What was sequenced was naive CD4+ T cells from PBMCs. Subset described: naive CD4+ T cells isolated by negative enrichment. CDR3 in DNA: TGTGCCAGCAGCCTAAGCTCTAACTATGGCTACACCTTC. The encoded protein is CASSLSSNYGYTF.